This record looks at one TCR beta chain sequence and its context. Its target is not known. CDR3 length: 16 residues. The germline V and J ends were trimmed by 2 bases and 3 bases, with 13 bases remaining between them. Germline lookup yields CDR1 SGHTA and CDR2 FQGNSA. These data originate in a study of cytomegalovirus exposure and HLA in healthy donors. The study's findings and limits: CMV serostatus was the sole immune exposure information available. An analysis that was carried out later associated 16,951 TCR beta sequences with HLA alleles at 0.05 false discovery rate. TCR beta V segments were, for the most part, productive about 87% or about 30% of the time in an earlier analysis.

This PCR relied on a set of 60 Vbeta primers and 13 Jbeta primers. Sequencing used immunoSEQ multiplex PCR; TCRdb keeps in-frame clones, though not all of them. The repertoire holds 180,000 or so clones, roughly four fifths seen once, with roughly 5.2% in the top ten. Sample: PBMCs. The TCR sequence derives from a woman aged 18-30 years in good health and CMV-seropositive. The chain joins TRBV7-2 to TRBJ1-4, with D perhaps matching TRBD1 (5 bases). The CDR3 reads CASSLSRGSANEKLFF. In DNA form, the CDR3 reads TGTGCCAGCAGCTTATCAAGGGGCTCGGCTAATGAAAAACTGTTTTTT. The full variable domain, in which reference TRBV7-2 and TRBJ1-4 provide the parts outside the CDR3, is GAGVSQSPSNKVTEKGKDVELRCDPISGHTALYWYRQSLGQGLEFLIYFQGNSAPDKSGLPSDRFSAERTGGSVSTLTIQRTQQEDSAVYLCASSLSRGSANEKLFFGSGTQLSVL.